The present TCR beta chain was sequenced within a study of shared clonotypes between healthy human individuals. The assay was immunoSEQ multiplex PCR, and TCRdb's table has in-frame clones only and misses some. Here the sample spans some 900,000 clones, more than 75% being singletons. Points from the study as a whole: Sample collection involved blood only; tissue repertoires are likely different.

The CDR3 loop spans 15 amino acids. Germline loops: CDR1 SNHLY, CDR2 FYNNEI. The ends lost 3 bases at V and 2 bases at J; junction bases unmatched: 4. This clone was found once. The antigen is unknown. The chain recombines TRBV2 with TRBJ2-7; TRBD2 matches 10 bases. Sequencing was done on a sample of memory CD4+ T cells sorted from blood. Noted subset: CD45RA-negative fraction. The receptor's source is a man younger than 30 in good health. The CDR3 coding sequence is TGTGCCAGCAGTGATTACCTAGCGGGGGCCTACGAGCAGTACTTC. It yields the protein CASSDYLAGAYEQYF.